This T cell receptor (beta chain) was retrieved from a study of T cell responses to AZD1222 COVID-19 vaccine. Study-wide findings and caveats: There were vaccine-associated CD4 TCRs across spike, dominant at 160-218 and 743-854. Repertoire sampling was restricted to post-peak T cell response timepoints. White British ancestry dominated among donors, who included more females, and clonal diversity was possibly underestimated.

TCRdb's table, derived via immunoSEQ multiplex PCR, lists solely in-frame clones and lacks some. The repertoire holds roughly 130,000 clones, with approximately 90% as singletons. Between the trimmed V and J ends, which lost 7 bases and 5 bases, there was a span of 21 bases. Germline values: CDR1 LNHDA, CDR2 SQIVND (reference sequence). The CDR3 runs 16 residues. This clone was recorded only once. Its antigen remains unknown. Pooled together were second doses at about 4 or about 12 weeks. The material was peripheral blood, obtained 28 days after the second AZD1222 dose. The chain employs TRBV19 and TRBJ1-5; no clear D. This sequence was found in an adult who received the AZD1222 COVID-19 vaccine. CDR3 loop: CASTAAALGRYQPQHF. As DNA, the CDR3 is TGTGCCAGTACCGCGGCAGCCCTTGGACGGTATCAGCCCCAGCATTTT.